This T cell receptor (beta chain) appears in the sequencing data of a study of somatic mutations in cytotoxic T cells in rheumatoid arthritis. V was pared by 4 bases and J by 6 bases, with 8 bases between. Germline V CDR1 and CDR2: WSHSY, SAAADI. The CDR3 extends over 12 amino acids. The method was immunoSEQ multiplex PCR; TCRdb's version includes in-frame clones alone and lacks a portion of them. The sample yields 2,000 to 2,500 clones, roughly 70% seen once. This TCR was sampled from a man aged 65 to 79 with rheumatoid arthritis. V is TRBV10-2 and J is TRBJ2-3; perhaps TRBD2 as D (5 bases). Sequenced material: CD8+ T cells sorted from blood, taken at a follow-up visit. The CDR3 nucleotides read TGCGCCAGCAGTGTCGGGGAGGATACGCAGTATTTT. It is translated as CASSVGEDTQYF.